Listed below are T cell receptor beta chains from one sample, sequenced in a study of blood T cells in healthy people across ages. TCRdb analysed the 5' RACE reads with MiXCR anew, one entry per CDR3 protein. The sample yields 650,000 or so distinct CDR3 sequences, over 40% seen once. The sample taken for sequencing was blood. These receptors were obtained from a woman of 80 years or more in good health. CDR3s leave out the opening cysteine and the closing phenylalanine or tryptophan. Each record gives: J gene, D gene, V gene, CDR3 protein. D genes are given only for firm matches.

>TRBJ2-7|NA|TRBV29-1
SVDWGSYEQY
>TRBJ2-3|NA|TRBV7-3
ASSPGQPTDTQY
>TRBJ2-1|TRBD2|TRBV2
ASKSSAGGLYNEQF
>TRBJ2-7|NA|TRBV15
ATSRHRDGTYEQY
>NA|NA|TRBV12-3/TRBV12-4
ASSPFGQETQF
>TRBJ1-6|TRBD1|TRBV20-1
SARTGQASYNSPLH
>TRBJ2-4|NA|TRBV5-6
ASSSRLKNIQY
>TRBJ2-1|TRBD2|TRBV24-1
ATSELPGTSGKNEQF
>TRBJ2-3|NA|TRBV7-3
ASSSLGGSVTDTQY
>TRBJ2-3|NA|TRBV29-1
SVAVITGTQY
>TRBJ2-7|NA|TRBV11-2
ASSSVSDWLVDEQY
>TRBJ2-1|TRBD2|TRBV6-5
ASSHWTSGGIGNEQF
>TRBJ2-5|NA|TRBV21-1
ASSNRRGPHGGTQY
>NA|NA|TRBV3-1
ASSPGPTSGETQY
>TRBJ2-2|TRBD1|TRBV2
ASGTGYTGELF
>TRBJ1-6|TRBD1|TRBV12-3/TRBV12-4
ASSGPTGRNSPLH
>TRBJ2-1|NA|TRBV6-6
ASSSRGYNGQF
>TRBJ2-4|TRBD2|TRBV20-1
SASRGGNIQY
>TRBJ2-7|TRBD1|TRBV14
ASSWKGTGALEQY
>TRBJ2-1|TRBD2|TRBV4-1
ASSQGLAGVLVEQF
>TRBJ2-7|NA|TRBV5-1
ASSLSQVAGWETEQY
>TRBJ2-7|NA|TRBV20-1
SARDSPTGLYEQY
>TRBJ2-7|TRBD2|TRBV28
ASSSLAGGIYEQY
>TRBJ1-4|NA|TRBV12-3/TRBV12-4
ASSFPGFGEKLF
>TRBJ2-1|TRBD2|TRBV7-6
ASSLVIASGGYNEQF
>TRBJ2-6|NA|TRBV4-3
ASSQDLGAGANVLT